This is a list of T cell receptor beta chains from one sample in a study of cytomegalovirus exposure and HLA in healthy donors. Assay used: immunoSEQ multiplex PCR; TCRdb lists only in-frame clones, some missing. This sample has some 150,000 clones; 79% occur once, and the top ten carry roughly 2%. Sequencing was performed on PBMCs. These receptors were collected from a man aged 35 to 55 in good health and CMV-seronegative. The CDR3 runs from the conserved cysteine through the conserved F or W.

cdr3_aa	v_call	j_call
CASSQANGALRFYGYTF	TRBV4-1	TRBJ1-2
CASSLLASADTQYF	TRBV7-6	TRBJ2-3
CASRGQREGSYSPYNEQFF	TRBV10-1	TRBJ2-1
CASSLHNSVSYNEQFF	TRBV11-2	TRBJ2-1
CAISSGANEQYF	TRBV10-3	TRBJ2-7
CASSQVPSTGELFF	TRBV4-2	TRBJ2-2
CASSEGLAGVIYEQYF	TRBV5-5	TRBJ2-7
CASSPGPGQAPRGGTGELFF	TRBV5-5	TRBJ2-2
CSSSLEQGFYGYTF	TRBV7-9	TRBJ1-2
CASSLDRAQEKLFF	TRBV5-4	TRBJ1-4
CASRPGLAGYEQYF	TRBV5-1	TRBJ2-7
CASSEARRTGHEGF	TRBV6-1	TRBJ1-2
CASSVTRAGNEKLFF	TRBV6-5	TRBJ1-4
CASKLDPRRQGASYGYTF	TRBV28	TRBJ1-2
CASSFWGGEQYF	TRBV5-8	TRBJ2-7
CASSLGGQGREKLFF	TRBV7-9	TRBJ1-4
CASSGTVDSYEQYF	TRBV25-1	TRBJ2-7
CSVDVASSSYEQYF	TRBV29-1	TRBJ2-7
CAILFPVVPSEQYF	TRBV15	TRBJ2-7
CASRQGRGYTF	TRBV28	TRBJ1-2
CASSNPSGRGAEAFF	TRBV21-1	TRBJ1-1
CASSELAGRSYEQYF	TRBV6-1	TRBJ2-7